The 10 T cell receptor beta chains reported below all come from one sample, sequenced in a study of cytomegalovirus exposure and HLA in healthy donors. The PCR was carried out with 60 Vbeta primers and 13 Jbeta primers. Clones were sequenced by immunoSEQ multiplex PCR, and TCRdb holds only the in-frame ones, with some missing. The sample includes 120,000 or so clones, 82% of them seen just once. The sequencing input was PBMCs. These receptors all stem from a male donor in good health and CMV-seropositive.

The chain employs TRBV12-5 and TRBJ2-7; the D gene is possibly TRBD1 (6 bases). Trimming cost V 3 bases and J 6 bases, with 15 bases left between them. CDR3 length equals 14 residues. The germline V gene has CDR1 LGHNT and CDR2 FRNRAP. The CDR3 DNA is TGTGCTAGTGGTTTCTCCGGGACACCTGGCGAGCAGTACTTC. This sequence encodes CASGFSGTPGEQYF.

The J gene is TRBJ2-7, the V gene TRBV7-3; 14 bases line up with TRBD2. The CDR3 has 22 amino acids. The V gene's germline CDR1 is SGHTA and CDR2 FQGTGA. The ends lost 4 bases at V and 2 bases at J; junction bases unmatched: 22. The CDR3 loop is CASSSSTDPGLAGAHAAYEQYF. Written as DNA, the CDR3 is TGTGCCAGCAGCTCTTCGACTGACCCGGGACTAGCGGGAGCTCATGCCGCCTACGAGCAGTACTTC. Combining the CDR3 with reference TRBV7-3 and TRBJ2-7 gives the whole variable domain GAGVSQTPSNKVTEKGKYVELRCDPISGHTALYWYRQSLGQGPEFLIYFQGTGAADDSGLPNDRFFAVRPEGSVSTLKIQRTERGDSAVYLCASSSSTDPGLAGAHAAYEQYFGPGTRLTVT.

This clone turned up a few times. This chain uses TRBV29-1 with TRBJ2-1; D unresolved. Trimming took 3 bases from V and 5 from J, leaving 8 bases between them. The germline gives CDR1 SQVTM, CDR2 ANQGSEA. CDR3 length equals 12 residues. The CDR3 spells CSVERTDNEQFF. CDR3 DNA sequence: TGCAGCGTTGAGCGTACGGACAATGAGCAGTTCTTC.

CDR3 region: CASGLSGNTIYF. As DNA, the CDR3 is TGTGCCAGCGGGCTCTCTGGAAACACCATATATTTT. The chain is built from TRBV28 and TRBJ1-3; D is uncertain. The CDR3 loop spans 12 amino acids. From germline, CDR1 is MDHEN and CDR2 SYDVKM. V lost 8 bases and J 0 bases, leaving 5 bases between the germline ends.

This clone was counted only a few times. This chain links TRBV6-5 with TRBJ1-1, with D tentatively TRBD1 (6 bases). Trimming took 6 bases from V and 4 from J, leaving 18 bases between them. This CDR3 is 15 amino acids long. Germline loops: CDR1 MNHEY, CDR2 SVGAGI. The DNA for the CDR3 is TGTGCCAGCAGAAGGGGGTCGAGCCGGGGCACTGAAGCTTTCTTT. Amino acid sequence: CASRRGSSRGTEAFF.

This clone was detected once. V is TRBV4-3 and J is TRBJ2-3; the D gene is possibly TRBD2 (5 bases). The germline V gene encodes CDR1 LGHNA and CDR2 YSLEER. The CDR3 loop spans 16 amino acids. Trimming removed 0 bases at V and 2 bases at J, with 12 bases between. The CDR3 loop is CASSQENGKTTDTQYF. CDR3 DNA: TGCGCCAGCAGCCAAGAAAACGGGAAGACCACAGATACGCAGTATTTT.

The chain couples TRBV19 to TRBJ2-7, with TRBD1 matching 9 bases. Germline CDR1 LNHDA, CDR2 SQIVND (reference sequence). The CDR3 covers 14 residues. V lost 4 bases and J lost 7; bases outside the gene matches: 8. The CDR3, as DNA: TGTGCCAGTAGTACGACAGGGGGAACGGGGGAGCAGTACTTC. This codes for CASSTTGGTGEQYF.

V and J are TRBV5-6 and TRBJ2-7; D might be TRBD1 (5 bases). The CDR3 runs to 14 residues. The V end was cut by 4 bases, the J end by 2 bases, with 13 bases between. Germline V gives CDR1 SGHDT, CDR2 YYEEEE. CDR3 amino acids: CASSDLAGTYEQYF. In DNA form, the CDR3 reads TGTGCCAGCAGCGATCTCGCAGGGACCTACGAGCAGTACTTC.

V is TRBV7-8 and J is TRBJ2-7; TRBD1 is a possible D gene (5 bases). V was pared by 3 bases and J by 3 bases, with 6 bases between. Germline CDR1 is SGHVS and CDR2 is FQNEAQ. The CDR3 has 12 residues. The CDR3, as DNA: TGTGCCAGCAGCTTGGACATCTACGAGCAGTACTTC. This sequence encodes CASSLDIYEQYF. The full variable domain, in which reference TRBV7-8 and TRBJ2-7 provide the parts outside the CDR3, is GAGVSQSPRYKVAKRGQDVALRCDPISGHVSLFWYQQALGQGPEFLTYFQNEAQLDKSGLPSDRFFAERPEGSVSTLKIQRTQQEDSAVYLCASSLDIYEQYFGPGTRLTVT.

This chain connects TRBV6-6 to TRBJ2-7, with D possibly matching TRBD1 (5 bases). CDR1 is MNHNY and CDR2 is SVGAGI in the germline V gene (reference sequence). The CDR3 is 13 amino acids. The V end was cut by 4 bases, the J end by 1 base, with 8 bases between. The CDR3 here is CASSFGASYEQYF. CDR3 nucleotides: TGTGCCAGCAGTTTTGGGGCTTCCTACGAGCAGTACTTC.